A single sample gave rise to the 15 T cell receptor beta chains below, sequenced in a study of cytotoxic CD8 clonotypes in ibrutinib-treated CLL. Produced via immunoSEQ multiplex PCR; TCRdb's table is partial and in-frame only. The sample shows around 200,000 clones, 75% to 80% of them seen only once. Sample: PBMCs, taken after 12 months of ibrutinib treatment. Source of these receptors: a human donor with chronic lymphocytic leukemia.

By share, this clone counts as medium-sized. As DNA, the CDR3 is TGTGCCAGCAGTGAGCTCCACCTTGAGCAGTTCTTC. It translates to CASSELHLEQFF. J is TRBJ2-1 and V is TRBV6-1; D gene unclear. Germline values: CDR1 MNHNS, CDR2 SASEGT. This CDR3 has 12 residues. V was trimmed by 3 bases and J by 9 bases, leaving 9 bases between them.

V and J are TRBV6-5 and TRBJ2-2, with 11 bases that match TRBD2. Germline CDR1 MNHEY, CDR2 SVGAGI. This CDR3 is built from 16 residues. With 1 base clipped from V and 6 bases from J, the junction kept 4 bases outside the gene matches. DNA of the CDR3: TGTGCCAGCAGTTACTTAGCGGGAGGGCCCGCCGGGGAGCTGTTTTTT. This translates into CASSYLAGGPAGELFF.

In its sample, this clone was seen a few times. The rearrangement uses TRBV6-5 and TRBJ1-3; maybe TRBD1 (6 bases). Trimming pared 0 bases from V and 0 bases from J, leaving 9 bases between. This CDR3 comprises 16 residues. CDR1 and CDR2 (germline): MNHEY, SVGAGI. This CDR3 is CASSYSDSLSGNTIYF. The CDR3, as DNA: TGTGCCAGCAGTTACTCGGACAGTCTCTCTGGAAACACCATATATTTT.

The chain couples TRBV2 to TRBJ2-7; the D gene is possibly TRBD1 (6 bases). The V end was cut by 6 bases, the J end by 1 base, with 16 bases between. Germline CDR1 reads SNHLY; CDR2 reads FYNNEI. The CDR3 spans 15 residues. The CDR3 loop reads CASSLRQATSYEQYF. The CDR3 nucleotides are TGTGCCAGCAGCCTTCGACAGGCTACATCCTACGAGCAGTACTTC.

J is TRBJ2-3 and V is TRBV10-2, with 14 bases aligning to TRBD2. Looked up from germline, CDR1 is WSHSY and CDR2 is SAAADI. The V segment lost 11 bases and the J segment 9 bases; nucleotides outside the gene matches: 10. The CDR3 runs 14 residues. The CDR3 region is CAAKTSGGAGTQYF. The CDR3 DNA reads as TGCGCCGCAAAGACTAGCGGGGGGGCCGGAACGCAGTATTTT.

The V gene is TRBV5-8, the J gene TRBJ2-7, with TRBD1 identical over 11 bases. Germline CDR1 reads SGHTS; CDR2 reads YDEGEE. The CDR3 length is 16 residues. The V segment lost 3 bases and the J segment 4 bases; nucleotides outside the gene matches: 9. The CDR3 region has the DNA TGTGCCAGCAGCTCGCGCTGGACAGGGGGCGTTTACGAGCAGTACTTC. Its protein product is CASSSRWTGGVYEQYF.

This sequence joins TRBV7-6 and TRBJ2-5; tentative D call: TRBD1 (6 bases). The CDR3 is 14 amino acids. V dropped 5 bases and J dropped 2 bases, with 12 bases sitting between them. Germline CDR1 is SGHVS and CDR2 is FNYEAQ. CDR3 in amino acids: CASSKQGRQETQYF. The CDR3 region has the DNA TGTGCCAGCAGCAAACAGGGTCGACAAGAGACCCAGTACTTC.

The chain links TRBV18 to TRBJ1-2; 7 bases match TRBD1. V trimming: 3 bases; J trimming: 0 bases; junction bases outside the gene matches: 10. The germline V gene encodes CDR1 KGHSH and CDR2 LQKENI. The CDR3 totals 17 residues. In DNA form, the CDR3 reads TGTGCCAGCTCACCCCCCGGGACAGACGTAGCTAACTATGGCTACACCTTC. Encoded protein: CASSPPGTDVANYGYTF.

This clone was seen more than once but under ten times. The V gene is TRBV28, the J gene TRBJ1-2, with 9 bases aligning to TRBD1. The CDR3 covers 15 residues. Germline lookup yields CDR1 MDHEN and CDR2 SYDVKM. The V segment lost 4 bases and the J segment 7 bases; nucleotides outside the gene matches: 10. The CDR3 protein is CASSSPGQGKGGYTF. CDR3 DNA: TGTGCCAGCAGTTCCCCGGGACAGGGAAAGGGTGGCTACACCTTC.

In this sample, this clone turned up a few times. The chain combines TRBV7-2 with TRBJ1-2; D possibly corresponds to TRBD1 (6 bases). The germline V and J ends were trimmed by 5 bases and 8 bases, with 21 bases remaining between them. The germline V gene encodes CDR1 SGHTA and CDR2 FQGNSA. The CDR3 extends over 15 amino acids. The CDR3 region has the DNA TGTGCCAGCAGCCCCTTTTCCGGGGGCGCGGGAGGCTACACCTTC. Translating it yields CASSPFSGGAGGYTF.

The chain links TRBV29-1 to TRBJ1-3; a weak D match, TRBD1 (5 bases). The CDR3 loop spans 13 amino acids. Germline-derived CDR1 and CDR2 are SQVTM and ANQGSEA. V was cut by 4 bases and J by 3 bases, with 10 bases left in between. The CDR3 is CSVVGGSGNTIYF. The CDR3 bases are TGCAGCGTTGTCGGGGGAAGTGGAAACACCATATATTTT.

V usage is TRBV10-2 and J usage is TRBJ1-2; D not certain. In germline, CDR1 is WSHSY, CDR2 SAAADI. The CDR3 covers 16 residues. The V gene lost 7 bases and the J gene lost 4 bases, with 22 bases spanning the gap. CDR3 sequence reads: CASTPSEDHAVYGYTF. CDR3 sequence (DNA): TGCGCCAGCACTCCCTCCGAGGATCACGCTGTCTATGGCTACACCTTC.

The chain combines TRBV19 with TRBJ2-7, with TRBD2 identical over 8 bases. The CDR3 is 14 amino acids. Per the germline V gene, CDR1 is LNHDA and CDR2 is SQIVND (reference sequence). Unmatched junction bases numbered 10, after V lost 6 bases and J lost 6 bases. For the CDR3, the DNA is TGTGCCAGTAGCCGGAGCGGGAGTAATCTCGAGCAGTACTTC. Its protein product is CASSRSGSNLEQYF.

This clone came up a few times. The chain joins TRBV11-2 to TRBJ2-7; D possibly corresponds to TRBD1 (6 bases). The V gene's germline CDR1 is SGHAT and CDR2 FQNNGV. Deletions cut 6 bases from V and 3 bases from J, with 12 bases between. This CDR3 is built from 13 residues. This CDR3 is CASRLEQGYEQYF. The CDR3 nucleotides are TGTGCCAGCAGACTAGAACAGGGCTACGAGCAGTACTTC.

The chain employs TRBV7-9 and TRBJ2-7; TRBD1 matches at 7 bases. The V gene end was trimmed by 4 bases and the J gene end by 3 bases; junction bases not matched to a gene: 6. CDR1 and CDR2 (germline): SEHNR, FQNEAQ (reference sequence). CDR3 length: 14 residues. The CDR3 nucleotides are TGTGCCAGCAGCTCGCCGGGACAGCGCTACGAGCAGTACTTC. It yields the protein CASSSPGQRYEQYF.